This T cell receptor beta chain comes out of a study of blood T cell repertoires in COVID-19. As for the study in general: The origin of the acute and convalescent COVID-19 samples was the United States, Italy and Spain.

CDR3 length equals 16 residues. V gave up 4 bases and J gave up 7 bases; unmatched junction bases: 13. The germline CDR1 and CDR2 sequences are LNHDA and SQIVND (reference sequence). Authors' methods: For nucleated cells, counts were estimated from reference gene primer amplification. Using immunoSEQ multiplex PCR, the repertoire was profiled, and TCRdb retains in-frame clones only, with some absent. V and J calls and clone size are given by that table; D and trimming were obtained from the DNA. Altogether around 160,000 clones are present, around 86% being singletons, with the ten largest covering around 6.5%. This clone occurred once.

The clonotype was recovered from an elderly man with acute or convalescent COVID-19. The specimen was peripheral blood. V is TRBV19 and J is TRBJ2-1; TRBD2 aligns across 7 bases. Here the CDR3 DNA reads TGTGCCAGTAGTACGCTAGCGGCCCGAGGCCGGAATGAGCAGTTCTTC. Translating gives CASSTLAARGRNEQFF.